The rows below give T cell receptor beta chains drawn from one sample of a study of cytomegalovirus exposure and HLA in healthy donors. The protocol was immunoSEQ multiplex PCR, while the TCRdb copy is restricted to in-frame clones and leaves out a portion. This sample yields about 130,000 clones, of which roughly 85% are seen a single time; 5% to 8.5% belongs to the top ten. The sequenced material came from PBMCs. The receptors stem from a middle-aged man in good health and CMV-seropositive. The CDR3 runs from the conserved cysteine through the conserved F or W. Each record gives: J gene, clone size, D gene, V gene, CDR3 DNA, CDR3 protein. D genes are given only for firm matches. Clone size appears in some rows only: once, few, many, or a class for an expanded clone.

j_gene: TRBJ2-5
abundance: NA
d_gene: TRBD2
v_gene: TRBV7-2
CDR3nt: TGTGCCAGCAGACCGGGGACTAGCGGGATGGTAGAGACCCAGTACTTC
CDR3aa: CASRPGTSGMVETQYF

j_gene: TRBJ2-2
abundance: NA
d_gene: NA
v_gene: TRBV7-2
CDR3nt: TGTGCCAGCAGCCCCTCCACCGGGGAGCTGTTTTTT
CDR3aa: CASSPSTGELFF

j_gene: TRBJ2-1
abundance: NA
d_gene: NA
v_gene: TRBV7-9
CDR3nt: TGTGCCAGCAGCATACCGGGACTCTCCTACAATGAGCAGTTCTTC
CDR3aa: CASSIPGLSYNEQFF

j_gene: TRBJ1-2
abundance: NA
d_gene: NA
v_gene: TRBV6-5
CDR3nt: TGTGCCAGCAGTTACTCGCCCAGCTATGGCTACACCTTC
CDR3aa: CASSYSPSYGYTF

j_gene: TRBJ2-5
abundance: NA
d_gene: TRBD2
v_gene: TRBV30
CDR3nt: TGTGCCTGGAGTGAGAAGCGGGAGTCGACCCAGTACTTC
CDR3aa: CAWSEKRESTQYF

j_gene: TRBJ1-2
abundance: few
d_gene: TRBD1
v_gene: TRBV11-2
CDR3nt: TGTGCCAGCAGCTTAGTCCAGGGGGCCTATGGCTACACCTTC
CDR3aa: CASSLVQGAYGYTF

j_gene: TRBJ1-1
abundance: NA
d_gene: TRBD1
v_gene: TRBV5-1
CDR3nt: TGCGCCAGCAGCACGGGACAGGGCATCACTGAAGCTTTCTTT
CDR3aa: CASSTGQGITEAFF

j_gene: TRBJ1-1
abundance: NA
d_gene: TRBD1
v_gene: TRBV19
CDR3nt: TGTGCCAGTAGTTCAGACCCCCAGGGGGGAACGCGGAACACTGAAGCTTTCTTT
CDR3aa: CASSSDPQGGTRNTEAFF

j_gene: TRBJ2-7
abundance: NA
d_gene: TRBD2
v_gene: TRBV27
CDR3nt: TGTGCCAGCAGTTTTTTCTCGACTAGCGGGAGGGGCGAGCAGTACTTC
CDR3aa: CASSFFSTSGRGEQYF

j_gene: TRBJ2-3
abundance: NA
d_gene: TRBD2
v_gene: TRBV28
CDR3nt: TGTGCCAGCAGTCCTTCGGGAGGACCAGAAGATACGCAGTATTTT
CDR3aa: CASSPSGGPEDTQYF

j_gene: TRBJ2-1
abundance: NA
d_gene: TRBD2
v_gene: TRBV27
CDR3nt: TGTGCCAGCAGTCCCGGGACTAGCGGGAGGGACGCCAATGAGCAGTTCTTC
CDR3aa: CASSPGTSGRDANEQFF

j_gene: TRBJ2-5
abundance: NA
d_gene: TRBD2
v_gene: TRBV5-4
CDR3nt: TGTGCCAGCAGCTTGTTTTTGTGGGAGGGCGGGGAGACCCAGTACTTC
CDR3aa: CASSLFLWEGGETQYF

j_gene: TRBJ2-1
abundance: NA
d_gene: TRBD2
v_gene: TRBV6-6
CDR3nt: TGTGCCAGCAGCTCCGGGACTAGCCTTTGGGAGCAGTTCTTC
CDR3aa: CASSSGTSLWEQFF

j_gene: TRBJ2-7
abundance: once
d_gene: TRBD1
v_gene: TRBV15
CDR3nt: TGTGCCACCAGCTCACCCGGGACAGGGATCGAGCAGTACTTC
CDR3aa: CATSSPGTGIEQYF

j_gene: TRBJ2-7
abundance: NA
d_gene: NA
v_gene: TRBV4-2
CDR3nt: TGTGCCAGCAGCCAAGGAATTAGCGGTACGTCCTACGAGCAGTACTTC
CDR3aa: CASSQGISGTSYEQYF

j_gene: TRBJ2-7
abundance: NA
d_gene: TRBD2
v_gene: TRBV5-4
CDR3nt: TGTGCCAGCAGCGCGCCGGGACTAGCGGCCTACGAGCAGTACTTC
CDR3aa: CASSAPGLAAYEQYF

j_gene: TRBJ1-5
abundance: NA
d_gene: NA
v_gene: TRBV28
CDR3nt: TGTGCCAGCAGAATACAGGGTTTCCGGCAGCCCCAGCATTTT
CDR3aa: CASRIQGFRQPQHF

j_gene: TRBJ2-7
abundance: NA
d_gene: NA
v_gene: TRBV27
CDR3nt: TGTGCCAGCAAGCAATCAGGACTTTTCGAAGGCGGTTACGAGCAGTACTTC
CDR3aa: CASKQSGLFEGGYEQYF

j_gene: TRBJ2-7
abundance: NA
d_gene: NA
v_gene: TRBV5-1
CDR3nt: TGCGCCAGCAGCTTGGCTGGAGCGGGCTACGAGCAGTACTTC
CDR3aa: CASSLAGAGYEQYF

j_gene: TRBJ2-7
abundance: NA
d_gene: TRBD2
v_gene: TRBV2
CDR3nt: TGTGCCAGCATCGGAGGGCTAGCGGGTCCCTACGAGCAGTACTTC
CDR3aa: CASIGGLAGPYEQYF

j_gene: TRBJ1-5
abundance: NA
d_gene: TRBD1
v_gene: TRBV19
CDR3nt: TGTGCCAGTAGTATAGAATCCGGGACAGGGGGTGACCAGCCCCAGCATTTT
CDR3aa: CASSIESGTGGDQPQHF

j_gene: TRBJ2-5
abundance: once
d_gene: TRBD2
v_gene: TRBV27
CDR3nt: TGTGCCAGCAGTCAGCTAGCGGGAGGACTCCAAGAGACCCAGTACTTC
CDR3aa: CASSQLAGGLQETQYF

j_gene: TRBJ2-5
abundance: NA
d_gene: NA
v_gene: TRBV4-1
CDR3nt: TGCGCCAGCAGCCAAGAGAGGGACTGGGGGTGGGAGACCCAGTACTTC
CDR3aa: CASSQERDWGWETQYF

j_gene: TRBJ2-7
abundance: NA
d_gene: TRBD2
v_gene: TRBV9
CDR3nt: TGTGCCAGCAGCCCCCGGACTAGCGGGAGGTGGACCTACGAGCAGTACTTC
CDR3aa: CASSPRTSGRWTYEQYF

j_gene: TRBJ2-2
abundance: NA
d_gene: TRBD1
v_gene: TRBV19
CDR3nt: TGTGCCAGTAGTCTAGGACAGGGAATAGGCAACACCGGGGAGCTGTTTTTT
CDR3aa: CASSLGQGIGNTGELFF

j_gene: TRBJ2-1
abundance: NA
d_gene: TRBD2
v_gene: TRBV27
CDR3nt: TGTGCCAGCAGTTTTAGCGGGAGCTACAATGAGCAGTTCTTC
CDR3aa: CASSFSGSYNEQFF

j_gene: TRBJ2-7
abundance: NA
d_gene: NA
v_gene: TRBV7-2
CDR3nt: TGTGCCAGCAGCTCTCGGTCTGAGCAGTACTTC
CDR3aa: CASSSRSEQYF

j_gene: TRBJ2-7
abundance: few
d_gene: NA
v_gene: TRBV10-3
CDR3nt: TGTGCCATCTCGCCAGAGAGGGGGGAGGGGTTCGAGCAGTACTTC
CDR3aa: CAISPERGEGFEQYF

j_gene: TRBJ2-3
abundance: NA
d_gene: TRBD2
v_gene: TRBV7-9
CDR3nt: TGTTCCAGCAGCTCCCCCCCTAGACTAGCGGGAGACGGGGCAGATACGCAGTATTTT
CDR3aa: CSSSSPPRLAGDGADTQYF

j_gene: TRBJ2-2
abundance: NA
d_gene: TRBD2
v_gene: TRBV18
CDR3nt: TGTGCCAGCTCACCGTGGGTTCTAGCGGGTACCGGGGAGCTGTTTTTT
CDR3aa: CASSPWVLAGTGELFF

j_gene: TRBJ1-3
abundance: NA
d_gene: NA
v_gene: TRBV28
CDR3nt: TGTGCCAGCAGTGTGCCGGCTGGAAACACCATATATTTT
CDR3aa: CASSVPAGNTIYF

j_gene: TRBJ2-2
abundance: NA
d_gene: TRBD1
v_gene: TRBV19
CDR3nt: TGTGCCAGTAGTAGACAGGGGGTGGCCACCGGGGAGCTGTTTTTT
CDR3aa: CASSRQGVATGELFF

j_gene: TRBJ1-5
abundance: NA
d_gene: NA
v_gene: TRBV28
CDR3nt: TGTGCCAGCACCCCTTCCCCCAATCAGCCCCAGCATTTT
CDR3aa: CASTPSPNQPQHF

j_gene: TRBJ1-2
abundance: NA
d_gene: NA
v_gene: TRBV18
CDR3nt: TGTGCCAGCCAAGCCACGGGACTTCTAGCTAACTATGGCTACACCTTC
CDR3aa: CASQATGLLANYGYTF

j_gene: TRBJ2-3
abundance: NA
d_gene: NA
v_gene: TRBV5-6
CDR3nt: TGTGCCAGCAGCTTGTGGTCACGGAGGACGCAGTATTTT
CDR3aa: CASSLWSRRTQYF

j_gene: TRBJ2-2
abundance: NA
d_gene: TRBD2
v_gene: TRBV7-8
CDR3nt: TGTGCCAGCAGCTTATATCGCGGGAGGGCGCTCCCCGGGGAGCTGTTTTTT
CDR3aa: CASSLYRGRALPGELFF

j_gene: TRBJ1-4
abundance: NA
d_gene: NA
v_gene: TRBV7-8
CDR3nt: TGTGCCACCAAGGGTCGGACGGGACTTGCAACTAATGAAAAACTGTTTTTT
CDR3aa: CATKGRTGLATNEKLFF

j_gene: TRBJ1-3
abundance: NA
d_gene: NA
v_gene: TRBV2
CDR3nt: TGTGCCAGCAGTGCATCAGGTTATTCTGGAAACACCATATATTTT
CDR3aa: CASSASGYSGNTIYF

j_gene: TRBJ1-4
abundance: NA
d_gene: NA
v_gene: TRBV19
CDR3nt: TGTGCCAGTGATGAGGAGGGACTTGGACACCTGAATGAAAAACTGTTTTTT
CDR3aa: CASDEEGLGHLNEKLFF

j_gene: TRBJ2-7
abundance: NA
d_gene: TRBD2
v_gene: TRBV27
CDR3nt: TGTGCCAGCAGGCTCACGGGGGGGGACTACGAGCAGTACTTC
CDR3aa: CASRLTGGDYEQYF

j_gene: TRBJ2-1
abundance: NA
d_gene: NA
v_gene: TRBV5-1
CDR3nt: TGCGCCAGCAGCTTGGCTTGGCAGGGTATCGATGAGCAGTTCTTC
CDR3aa: CASSLAWQGIDEQFF

j_gene: TRBJ1-5
abundance: once
d_gene: NA
v_gene: TRBV4-1
CDR3nt: TGCGCCAGCAGCCAAGATAATGTACAGCCCCAGCATTTT
CDR3aa: CASSQDNVQPQHF

j_gene: TRBJ1-5
abundance: NA
d_gene: TRBD1
v_gene: TRBV7-9
CDR3nt: TGTGCCAGCAGTTTTGGAACCAGGGGGTCGGAGAGCAATCAGCCCCAGCATTTT
CDR3aa: CASSFGTRGSESNQPQHF

j_gene: TRBJ1-4
abundance: few
d_gene: NA
v_gene: TRBV7-8
CDR3nt: TGTGCCAGCAGTCCAATTGGACAGATTAATCCGAATAATGAAAAACTGTTTTTT
CDR3aa: CASSPIGQINPNNEKLFF

j_gene: TRBJ2-2
abundance: few
d_gene: NA
v_gene: TRBV29-1
CDR3nt: TGCAGCGTTGATGGCGGGACGACGAACACCGGGGAGCTGTTTTTT
CDR3aa: CSVDGGTTNTGELFF

j_gene: TRBJ1-5
abundance: few
d_gene: TRBD1
v_gene: TRBV5-6
CDR3nt: TGTGCCAGCAGCTCCAGAAAAGGGACAGGCAATCAGCCCCAGCATTTT
CDR3aa: CASSSRKGTGNQPQHF

j_gene: TRBJ2-1
abundance: NA
d_gene: NA
v_gene: TRBV11-3
CDR3nt: TGTGCCAGCAGCTTAATGGGGCGTGGAGGGCTGGATGAGCAGTTCTTC
CDR3aa: CASSLMGRGGLDEQFF

j_gene: TRBJ2-7
abundance: NA
d_gene: TRBD2
v_gene: TRBV9
CDR3nt: TGTGCCAGCAGCGTAGACCCTAGCGGACTAGCGCCTTACGAGCAGTACTTC
CDR3aa: CASSVDPSGLAPYEQYF

j_gene: TRBJ1-4
abundance: NA
d_gene: NA
v_gene: TRBV6-1
CDR3nt: TGTGCCAGCAGTGAAAACTTCGTTGGGCTAGAAAAACTGTTTTTT
CDR3aa: CASSENFVGLEKLFF

j_gene: TRBJ1-5
abundance: NA
d_gene: NA
v_gene: TRBV4-1
CDR3nt: TGCGCCAGCAGCCATTCGCGGACACGGGGCAATCAGCCCCAGCATTTT
CDR3aa: CASSHSRTRGNQPQHF

j_gene: TRBJ2-6
abundance: NA
d_gene: NA
v_gene: TRBV27
CDR3nt: TGTGCCAGCAGAATCAAAGCCGCTTATGCTGGGGCCAACGTCCTGACTTTC
CDR3aa: CASRIKAAYAGANVLTF